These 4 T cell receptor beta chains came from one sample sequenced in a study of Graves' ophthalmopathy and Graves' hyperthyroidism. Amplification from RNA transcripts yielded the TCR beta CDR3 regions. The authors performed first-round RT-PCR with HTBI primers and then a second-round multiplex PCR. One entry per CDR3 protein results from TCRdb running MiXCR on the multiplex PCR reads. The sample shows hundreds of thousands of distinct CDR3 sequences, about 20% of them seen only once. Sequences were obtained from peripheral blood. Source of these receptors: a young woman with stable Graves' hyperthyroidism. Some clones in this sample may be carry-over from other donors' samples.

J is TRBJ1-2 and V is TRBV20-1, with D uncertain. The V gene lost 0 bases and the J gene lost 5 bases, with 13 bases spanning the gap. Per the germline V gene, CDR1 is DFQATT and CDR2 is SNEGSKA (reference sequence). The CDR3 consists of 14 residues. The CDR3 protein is CSAREDAVQYGYTF. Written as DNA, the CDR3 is TGCAGTGCTAGAGAGGATGCAGTGCAGTATGGCTACACCTTC.

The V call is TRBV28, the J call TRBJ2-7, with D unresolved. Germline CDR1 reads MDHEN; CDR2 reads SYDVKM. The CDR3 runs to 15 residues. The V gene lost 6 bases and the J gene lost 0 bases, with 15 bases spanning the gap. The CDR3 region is CASSLAPGTSYEQYF. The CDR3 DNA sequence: TGTGCCAGCAGCTTAGCCCCAGGAACCTCCTACGAGCAGTACTTC. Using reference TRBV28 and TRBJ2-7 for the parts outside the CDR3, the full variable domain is DVKVTQSSRYLVKRTGEKVFLECVQDMDHENMFWYRQDPGLGLRLIYFSYDVKMKEKGDIPEGYSVSREKKERFSLILESASTNQTSMYLCASSLAPGTSYEQYFGPGTRLTVT.

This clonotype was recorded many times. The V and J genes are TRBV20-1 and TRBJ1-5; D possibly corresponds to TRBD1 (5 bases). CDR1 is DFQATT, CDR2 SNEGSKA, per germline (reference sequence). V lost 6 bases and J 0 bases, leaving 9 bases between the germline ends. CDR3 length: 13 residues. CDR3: CSAWGDSNQPQHF. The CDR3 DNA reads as TGCAGTGCCTGGGGGGATAGCAATCAGCCCCAGCATTTT.

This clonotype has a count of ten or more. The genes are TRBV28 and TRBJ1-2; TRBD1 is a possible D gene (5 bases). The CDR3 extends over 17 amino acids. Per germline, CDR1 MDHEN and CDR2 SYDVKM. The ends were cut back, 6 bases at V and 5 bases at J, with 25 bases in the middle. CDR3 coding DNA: TGTGCCAGCAGCCCCACGGTCCAGATGACAGACCGATATGGCTACACCTTC. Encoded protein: CASSPTVQMTDRYGYTF.